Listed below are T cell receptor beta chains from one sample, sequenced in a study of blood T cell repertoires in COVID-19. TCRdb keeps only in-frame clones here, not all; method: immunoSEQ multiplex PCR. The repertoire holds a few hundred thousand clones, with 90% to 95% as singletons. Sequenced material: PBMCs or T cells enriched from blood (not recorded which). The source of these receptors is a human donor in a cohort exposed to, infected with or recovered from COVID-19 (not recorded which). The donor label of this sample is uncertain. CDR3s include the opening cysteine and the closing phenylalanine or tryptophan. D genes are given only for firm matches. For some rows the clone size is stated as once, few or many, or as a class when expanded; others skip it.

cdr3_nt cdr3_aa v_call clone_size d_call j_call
TGTGCCAGCAGTTCGGTCACAGGGGTTCAGCCCCAGCATTTT CASSSVTGVQPQHF TRBV27 . TRBD1 TRBJ1-5
TGTGCCAGCAGTCCGGACACATTGAATTCACCCCTCCACTTT CASSPDTLNSPLHF TRBV6-5 once . TRBJ1-6
TGTGCCATATCCGGGACATCGAACACTGAAGCTTTCTTT CAISGTSNTEAFF TRBV7-9 . . TRBJ1-1
TGTGCCAGCAGGGCCACAGGGGGAAATAATTCACCCCTCCACTTT CASRATGGNNSPLHF TRBV2 . TRBD1 TRBJ1-6
TGCGCCAGCAGCCCAGCGGGCAGGGGGCGCGGGACAGATACGCAGTATTTT CASSPAGRGRGTDTQYF TRBV5-1 once TRBD1 TRBJ2-3
TGCGCCAGCAGTGACTACGTGAACACTGAAGCTTTCTTT CASSDYVNTEAFF TRBV10-2 . . TRBJ1-1
TGTGCCAGCAGCGTAGACACGAACACTGAAGCTTTCTTT CASSVDTNTEAFF TRBV9 . . TRBJ1-1
TGTGCCAGTAGTATCGTCAGGTTAAATCAGCCCCAGCATTTT CASSIVRLNQPQHF TRBV19 . . TRBJ1-5
TGTGCCAGCAGTGAAGTTCACTACACAGATACGCAGTATTTT CASSEVHYTDTQYF TRBV25-1 . . TRBJ2-3
TGTGCCAGCACCCCCTACACTGAAGCTTTCTTT CASTPYTEAFF TRBV7-6 . . TRBJ1-1
TGTGCCAGCAGTTACTCGCGCAGGGGAACCGGGGAGCTGTTTTTT CASSYSRRGTGELFF TRBV6-5 . . TRBJ2-2
TGTGCCAGCAGCTCCCAGGGATATGGCTACACCTTC CASSSQGYGYTF TRBV11-2 . . TRBJ1-2
TGTGCCAGCAGCTTGCAGGGAATGAACACTGAAGCTTTCTTT CASSLQGMNTEAFF TRBV5-4 . . TRBJ1-1
TGCAGTGCTAGAGAGGAGGGACGCTACACCTTC CSAREEGRYTF TRBV20-1 . . TRBJ1-2
TGTGCCAGCAGTTTCCAGGGAACAGGCGAGCAGTACTTC CASSFQGTGEQYF TRBV6-5 . . TRBJ2-7
TGCGCCAGCAGCCAAGTAGTGAACACTGAAGCTTTCTTT CASSQVVNTEAFF TRBV4-3 . . TRBJ1-1
TGTGCCAGCTCACCCCCCGAGGGCGCAGATACGCAGTATTTT CASSPPEGADTQYF TRBV18 . . TRBJ2-3
TGTGCCAGCAGCCAAGATCGGGCAGGGGTAAGATCACCCCTCCACTTT CASSQDRAGVRSPLHF TRBV4-2 . . TRBJ1-6
TGTGCCAGCAGTTACTTAAGATCAGGTCAGCCCCAGCATTTT CASSYLRSGQPQHF TRBV6-6 once . TRBJ1-5
TGTGCCAGCAGCTTAGAGGGGGTTGGAGTTGGCGAGACCCAGTACTTC CASSLEGVGVGETQYF TRBV7-2 . . TRBJ2-5
TGTGCCATCAGTGGTGGGGCAGGGTACACAGATACGCAGTATTTT CAISGGAGYTDTQYF TRBV10-3 . . TRBJ2-3
TGTGCCTGGAAGTTCGACAGCCCTAACTATGGCTACACCTTC CAWKFDSPNYGYTF TRBV30 . . TRBJ1-2
TGTGCCAGCAGCTGGAGGGGGCGTTTAGGAAACACCATATATTTT CASSWRGRLGNTIYF TRBV28 . TRBD1 TRBJ1-3
TGTGCCAGCAGCTCCCTCTTGACTAGTCGGGAGACCCAGTACTTC CASSSLLTSRETQYF TRBV7-9 . . TRBJ2-5
TGTGCCAGCAGCGCCGACCTACAGGGGCGGGGTGAAAAACTGTTTTTT CASSADLQGRGEKLFF TRBV9 . TRBD1 TRBJ1-4
TGTGCCAGCAGCCAAGATCCCGCTAGAGGGACACCCTACGAGCAGTACTTC CASSQDPARGTPYEQYF TRBV3-1/TRBV3-2 . . TRBJ2-7
TGTGCCTGGTCCCAGGGGGGTAGTTCTGGAAACACCATATATTTT CAWSQGGSSGNTIYF TRBV30 . TRBD1 TRBJ1-3
TGTGCCAGCAGGGGGGTTAGCGGGGCGGCGACTAACTATGGCTACACCTTC CASRGVSGAATNYGYTF TRBV28 . . TRBJ1-2
TGCGCCAGCAGGCAGGACAGGGCGACCTACGAGCAGTACTTC CASRQDRATYEQYF TRBV5-1 . TRBD1 TRBJ2-7
TGTGCCAGCTCACCACCGGGCCCTCGGATGGGCTACACCTTC CASSPPGPRMGYTF TRBV18 . . TRBJ1-2
TGTGCCAGCAGCAAAGATTTTTCGGGTCCGATTTACCCCTACGAGCAGTACTTC CASSKDFSGPIYPYEQYF TRBV21-1 . . TRBJ2-7
TGTGCCACCAGTGACAGGGCCCACGAGCAGTACTTC CATSDRAHEQYF TRBV24-1 . . TRBJ2-7
TGTGCCTGGAGTAGGACTAACACTGAAGCTTTCTTT CAWSRTNTEAFF TRBV30 . . TRBJ1-1
TGCGCCAGCAGCCAGTATGGACTAGGGGACCTATACGAGCAGTACTTC CASSQYGLGDLYEQYF TRBV4-1 . TRBD2 TRBJ2-7
TGTGCCAGCAGCGGGGACAGGGGAGCTAGCGAGCAGTACTTC CASSGDRGASEQYF TRBV25-1 . TRBD1 TRBJ2-7
TGTGCCAGCAGCCTCCTAGGACACGACACTGAAGCTTTCTTT CASSLLGHDTEAFF TRBV3-1/TRBV3-2 . . TRBJ1-1
TGTGCCAGTAGTATGAGGGGACTAGCGGGGGGCCTACCCGTAGATGAGCAGTTCTTC CASSMRGLAGGLPVDEQFF TRBV19 . TRBD2 TRBJ2-1
TGTGCCAGCAGTTCCGGACAGCCACCTTATGGCTACACCTTC CASSSGQPPYGYTF TRBV6-5 . . TRBJ1-2
TGTGCCAGCAGCCCAGGAGAGACCCAGTACTTC CASSPGETQYF TRBV28 . . TRBJ2-5
TGTGCCAGCAGCCAACAGGGGGTGCTGCGTTCACCCCTCCACTTT CASSQQGVLRSPLHF TRBV7-9 . TRBD1 TRBJ1-6
TGTGCCTGGAAGGGGGAAGTGACGCAGTATTTT CAWKGEVTQYF TRBV30 . . TRBJ2-3
TGTGCCAGCAGCCAAGACGGGGGGGCGCGGGATGAAAAACTGTTTTTT CASSQDGGARDEKLFF TRBV4-2 . . TRBJ1-4
TGTGCCAGCAAGCAGCCACAGGTAGGTAACTATGGCTACACCTTC CASKQPQVGNYGYTF TRBV27 . . TRBJ1-2
TGTGCCAGCTCTCGGAACGGCAGGGAAGGAAAACTGTTTTTT CASSRNGREGKLFF TRBV18 once . TRBJ1-4
TGTGCCAGCTCACGAGACTATGGCTACACCTTC CASSRDYGYTF TRBV18 . . TRBJ1-2